Shown below are 12 T cell receptor beta chains from a single sample sequenced in a study of cytomegalovirus exposure and HLA in healthy donors. TCRdb's table, derived via immunoSEQ multiplex PCR, lists solely in-frame clones and lacks some. Of about 200,000 clones in the sample, about 81% were seen once. The sample consisted of PBMCs. These TCRs come from a woman in her 30s in good health and CMV-seronegative.

The chain couples TRBV2 to TRBJ2-1; 9 bases are shared with TRBD2. Germline V CDR1 and CDR2: SNHLY, FYNNEI. This CDR3 has 12 residues. Losses at the gene ends were 9 bases for V and 5 bases for J; bases not matched to a gene: 2. Written as DNA, the CDR3 is TGTGCCAGGAAGCGGGGGGACAATGAGCAGTTCTTC. Translation: CARKRGDNEQFF.

This clone was counted a few times. The chain combines TRBV4-1 with TRBJ1-5; D gene ambiguous. The CDR3 is made up of 16 amino acids. CDR1 and CDR2 from the germline V gene are MGHRA and YSYEKL. Deletions cut 0 bases from V and 0 bases from J, with 9 bases between. The DNA for the CDR3 is TGCGCCAGCAGCCAAGATTACGGTTATAGCAATCAGCCCCAGCATTTT. Translated, it gives CASSQDYGYSNQPQHF.

The chain has TRBV5-1 and TRBJ1-1, with 9 bases lining up with TRBD1. Germline values: CDR1 SGHRS, CDR2 YFSETQ. The CDR3 consists of 16 residues. V was pared by 0 bases and J by 7 bases, with 10 bases of the junction left unmatched. CDR3 DNA: TGCGCCAGCAGCTTGGACGGGACAGGGAGGGGGGTTGAAGCTTTCTTT. Translated, it gives CASSLDGTGRGVEAFF.

In this sample, this clone turned up a few times. The chain links TRBV5-6 to TRBJ2-7; a possible D gene is TRBD2 (5 bases). V lost 0 bases and J 3 bases, leaving 13 bases between the germline ends. This CDR3 has 15 amino acids. The germline V gene encodes CDR1 SGHDT and CDR2 YYEEEE. This chain's CDR3 is CASSLGEGALYEQYF. CDR3 in DNA: TGTGCCAGCAGCTTGGGCGAGGGTGCTCTCTACGAGCAGTACTTC.

The chain couples TRBV4-1 to TRBJ1-6; the D is unclear. V lost 1 base to trimming and J lost 9 bases, with 10 bases between them. The CDR3 is made up of 14 amino acids. Germline CDR1 is MGHRA and CDR2 is YSYEKL. CDR3 loop: CASSQGRVGSPLHF. In DNA, the CDR3 is TGCGCCAGCAGCCAAGGGCGGGTTGGTTCACCCCTCCACTTT.

The chain couples TRBV11-2 to TRBJ1-5; TRBD1 aligns across 8 bases. Unmatched junction bases numbered 9, after V lost 5 bases and J lost 3 bases. Germline values: CDR1 SGHAT, CDR2 FQNNGV. This CDR3 is 16 amino acids long. The CDR3 sequence: CASSAGGAGNNQPQHF. The CDR3 region has the DNA TGTGCCAGCAGCGCAGGGGGCGCGGGTAACAATCAGCCCCAGCATTTT.

J is TRBJ2-7 and V is TRBV10-2; 10 bases match TRBD2. Germline CDR1 and CDR2: WSHSY and SAAADI. After removal of 11 bases from V and 9 bases from J, the junction contained 13 bases not matched to a gene. This CDR3 is built from 13 residues. This chain's CDR3 is CAATSSGSPGQYF. As DNA, the CDR3 is TGCGCCGCTACTTCTAGCGGGAGTCCGGGGCAGTACTTC.

Regarding this clone: A junction boundary mismatches the germline segment, possibly from a read error. The rearrangement uses TRBV7-3 and TRBJ2-1; 10 bases line up with TRBD1. This CDR3 contains 16 residues. Germline assignment: CDR1 SGHTA and CDR2 FQGTGA. The CDR3 spells CASSVTGTGVYNEQFF. In DNA form, the CDR3 reads TGTGCCAGCAGCGTAACGGGGACAGGGGTCTACAATGAGCAGTTCTTC.

This chain uses TRBV5-6 with TRBJ2-2, with D perhaps matching TRBD1 (6 bases). Germline V gives CDR1 SGHDT, CDR2 YYEEEE. The CDR3 is made up of 16 amino acids. Trimming shortened V by 3 bases and J by 0 bases, and 12 bases separated the two germline ends. CDR3: CASSSTGFSNTGELFF. The DNA of the CDR3 is TGTGCCAGCAGCTCCACAGGGTTCTCGAACACCGGGGAGCTGTTTTTT.

This clone was seen just once. The V and J genes are TRBV19 and TRBJ1-1, with 9 nucleotides matching TRBD1. V was pared by 4 bases and J by 5 bases, with 14 bases of the junction left unmatched. CDR1 is LNHDA and CDR2 is SQIVND in the germline V gene (reference sequence). The CDR3 covers 17 residues. CDR3 sequence: CASSKQGAQVGRTEAFF. The DNA of the CDR3 is TGTGCCAGTAGTAAACAGGGGGCGCAGGTCGGGCGGACTGAAGCTTTCTTT.

This chain connects TRBV6-5 to TRBJ2-3, with a tentative D call TRBD2 (6 bases). The CDR3 has 12 residues. Trimming stripped 9 bases from V and 3 bases from J, with 10 bases between. Germline loops: CDR1 MNHEY, CDR2 SVGAGI. The CDR3 protein is CASRDFTDTQYF. The CDR3 DNA reads as TGTGCCAGTAGGGACTTTACAGATACGCAGTATTTT.

In its sample, this clone was seen a few times. The gene calls are TRBV2 and TRBJ2-1; unclear D gene. The length of the CDR3 is 11 residues. Germline V gene sequence: CDR1 SNHLY, CDR2 FYNNEI. The V gene lost 6 bases and the J gene lost 15 bases, with 15 bases spanning the gap. In DNA, the CDR3 is TGTGCCAGCAGGAATCTAGTGGGTGGGTTCTTC. As protein: CASRNLVGGFF.